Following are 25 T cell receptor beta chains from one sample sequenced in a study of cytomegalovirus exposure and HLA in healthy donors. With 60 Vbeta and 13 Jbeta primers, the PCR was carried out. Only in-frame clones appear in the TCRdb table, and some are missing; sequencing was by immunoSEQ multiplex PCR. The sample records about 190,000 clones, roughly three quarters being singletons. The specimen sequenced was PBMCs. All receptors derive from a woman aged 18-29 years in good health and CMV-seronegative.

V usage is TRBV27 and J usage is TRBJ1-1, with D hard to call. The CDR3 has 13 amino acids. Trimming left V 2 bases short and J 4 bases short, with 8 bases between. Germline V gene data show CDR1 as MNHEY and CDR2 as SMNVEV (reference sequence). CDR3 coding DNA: TGTGCCAGCAGTTTAAGCACCACCACTGAAGCTTTCTTT. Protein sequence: CASSLSTTTEAFF.

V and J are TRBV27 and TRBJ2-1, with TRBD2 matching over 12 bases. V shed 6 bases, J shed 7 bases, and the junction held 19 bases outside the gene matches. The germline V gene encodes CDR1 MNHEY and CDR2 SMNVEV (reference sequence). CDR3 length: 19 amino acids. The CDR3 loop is CASRPLAGGLLVGFNEQFF. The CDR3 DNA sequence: TGTGCCAGCAGACCACTAGCGGGAGGACTTTTGGTGGGGTTTAATGAGCAGTTCTTC.

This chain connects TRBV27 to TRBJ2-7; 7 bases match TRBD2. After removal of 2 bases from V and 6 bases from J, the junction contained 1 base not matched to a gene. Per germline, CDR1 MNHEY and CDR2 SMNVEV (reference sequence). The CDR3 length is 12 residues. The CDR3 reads CASSLTGGEQYF. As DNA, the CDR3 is TGTGCCAGCAGTTTAACGGGGGGCGAGCAGTACTTC.

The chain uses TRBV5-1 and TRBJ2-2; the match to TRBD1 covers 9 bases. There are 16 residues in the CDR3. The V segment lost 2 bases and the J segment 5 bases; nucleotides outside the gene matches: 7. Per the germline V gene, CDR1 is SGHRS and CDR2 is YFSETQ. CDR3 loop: CASSFTGGSSTGELFF. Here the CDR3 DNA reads TGCGCCAGCAGCTTTACAGGGGGCTCGAGTACCGGGGAGCTGTTTTTT.

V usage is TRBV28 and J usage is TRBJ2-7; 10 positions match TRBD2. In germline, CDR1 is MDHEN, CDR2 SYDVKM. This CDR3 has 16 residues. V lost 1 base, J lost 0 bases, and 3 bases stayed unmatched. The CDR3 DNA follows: TGTGCCAGCAGTTTATTGGCTAGCGGGAGCTCCTACGAGCAGTACTTC. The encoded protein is CASSLLASGSSYEQYF.

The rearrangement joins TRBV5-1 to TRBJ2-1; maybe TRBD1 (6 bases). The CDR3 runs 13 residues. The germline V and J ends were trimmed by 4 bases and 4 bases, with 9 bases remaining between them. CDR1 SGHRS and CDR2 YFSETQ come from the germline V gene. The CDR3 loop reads CASSKDRYNEQFF. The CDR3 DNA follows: TGCGCCAGCAGCAAGGACAGATACAATGAGCAGTTCTTC. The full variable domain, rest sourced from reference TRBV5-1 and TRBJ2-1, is KAGVTQTPRYLIKTRGQQVTLSCSPISGHRSVSWYQQTPGQGLQFLFEYFSETQRNKGNFPGRFSGRQFSNSRSEMNVSTLELGDSALYLCASSKDRYNEQFFGPGTRLTVL.

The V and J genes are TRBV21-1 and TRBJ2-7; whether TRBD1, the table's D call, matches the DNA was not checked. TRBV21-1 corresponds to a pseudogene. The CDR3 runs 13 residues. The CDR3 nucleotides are TGTGCCAGCAGGGATGACACGCTCTACGAGCAGTACTTC. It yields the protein CASRDDTLYEQYF.

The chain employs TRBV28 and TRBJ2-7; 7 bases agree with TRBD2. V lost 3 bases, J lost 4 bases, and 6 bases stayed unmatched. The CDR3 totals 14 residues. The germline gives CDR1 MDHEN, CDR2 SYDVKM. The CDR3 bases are TGTGCCAGCAGTTTGACCAGCGGGGCTTACGAGCAGTACTTC. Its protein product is CASSLTSGAYEQYF.

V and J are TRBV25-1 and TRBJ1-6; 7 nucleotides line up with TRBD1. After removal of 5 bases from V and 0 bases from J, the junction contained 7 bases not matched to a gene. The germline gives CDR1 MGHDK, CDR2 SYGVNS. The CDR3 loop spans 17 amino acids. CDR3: CASSPGTASSYNSPLHF. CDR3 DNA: TGTGCCAGCAGTCCCGGGACAGCTAGCTCCTATAATTCACCCCTCCACTTT.

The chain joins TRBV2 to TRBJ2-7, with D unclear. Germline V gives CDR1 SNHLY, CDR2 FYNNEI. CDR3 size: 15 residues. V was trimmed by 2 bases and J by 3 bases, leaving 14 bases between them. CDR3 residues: CASSERAIGNYEQYF. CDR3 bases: TGTGCCAGCAGTGAAAGAGCCATTGGTAACTACGAGCAGTACTTC.

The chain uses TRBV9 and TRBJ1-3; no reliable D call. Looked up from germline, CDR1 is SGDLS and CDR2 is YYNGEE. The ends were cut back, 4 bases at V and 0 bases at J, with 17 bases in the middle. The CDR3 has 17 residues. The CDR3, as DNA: TGTGCCAGCAGCCCTATAGGAGGGCTTAGCTCTGGAAACACCATATATTTT. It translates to CASSPIGGLSSGNTIYF.

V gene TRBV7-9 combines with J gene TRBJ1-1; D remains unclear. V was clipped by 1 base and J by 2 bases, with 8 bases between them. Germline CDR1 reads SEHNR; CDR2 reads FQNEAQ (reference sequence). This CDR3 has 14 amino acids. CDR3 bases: TGTGCCAGCAGCTTAGGCCAGTTCAACACTGAAGCTTTCTTT. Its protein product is CASSLGQFNTEAFF.

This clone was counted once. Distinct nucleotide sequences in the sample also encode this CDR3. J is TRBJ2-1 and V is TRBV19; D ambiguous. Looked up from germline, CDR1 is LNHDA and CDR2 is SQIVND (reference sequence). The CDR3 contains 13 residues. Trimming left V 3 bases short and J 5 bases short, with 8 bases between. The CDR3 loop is CASSIGQNNEQFF. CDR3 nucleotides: TGTGCCAGTAGTATTGGGCAGAACAATGAGCAGTTCTTC.

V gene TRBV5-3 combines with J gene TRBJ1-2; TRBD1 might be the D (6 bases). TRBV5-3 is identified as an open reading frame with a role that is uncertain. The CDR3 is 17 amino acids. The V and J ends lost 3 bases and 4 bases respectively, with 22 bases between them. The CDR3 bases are TGTGCCAGAAGCTCTCATTTCGGACAGTGGCAGATCTATGGCTACACCTTC. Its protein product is CARSSHFGQWQIYGYTF.

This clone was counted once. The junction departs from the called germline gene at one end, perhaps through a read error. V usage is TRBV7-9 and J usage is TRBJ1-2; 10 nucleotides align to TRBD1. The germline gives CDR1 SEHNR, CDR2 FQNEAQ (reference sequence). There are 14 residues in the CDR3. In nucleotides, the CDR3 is TGTTCCAGCAGCCCTGGACAGGGGGGTTGGGGCTACACCTTC. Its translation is CSSSPGQGGWGYTF.

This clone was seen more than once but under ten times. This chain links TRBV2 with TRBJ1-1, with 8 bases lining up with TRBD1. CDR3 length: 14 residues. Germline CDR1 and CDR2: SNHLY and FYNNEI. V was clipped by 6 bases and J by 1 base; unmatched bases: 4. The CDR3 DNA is TGTGCCAGCAGGAAGACAGGGGCGAACACTGAAGCTTTCTTT. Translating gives CASRKTGANTEAFF.

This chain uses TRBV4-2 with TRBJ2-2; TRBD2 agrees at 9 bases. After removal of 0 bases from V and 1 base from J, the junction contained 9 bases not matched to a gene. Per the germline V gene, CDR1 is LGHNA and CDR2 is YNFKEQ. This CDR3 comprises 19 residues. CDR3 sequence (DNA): TGTGCCAGCAGCCAAGACAGTGGGGGACTAGCAGAGAACACCGGGGAGCTGTTTTTT. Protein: CASSQDSGGLAENTGELFF.

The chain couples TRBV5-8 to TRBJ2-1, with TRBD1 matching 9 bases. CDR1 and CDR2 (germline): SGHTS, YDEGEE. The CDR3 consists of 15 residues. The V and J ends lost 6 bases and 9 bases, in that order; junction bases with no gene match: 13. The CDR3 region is CASTLPGQGFGEQFF. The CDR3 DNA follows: TGTGCCAGCACCCTCCCGGGACAGGGTTTTGGTGAGCAGTTCTTC.

CDR3 DNA sequence: TGTGCCAGCAGTACCCGGGACAGGGGGCAGAGGAATCAGCCCCAGCATTTT. Encoded protein: CASSTRDRGQRNQPQHF. The chain is built from TRBV27 and TRBJ1-5; 12 nucleotides line up with TRBD1. J lost 4 bases, V lost 5 bases, and 9 bases had no gene match. CDR3 length: 17 amino acids. The germline V gene has CDR1 MNHEY and CDR2 SMNVEV (reference sequence).

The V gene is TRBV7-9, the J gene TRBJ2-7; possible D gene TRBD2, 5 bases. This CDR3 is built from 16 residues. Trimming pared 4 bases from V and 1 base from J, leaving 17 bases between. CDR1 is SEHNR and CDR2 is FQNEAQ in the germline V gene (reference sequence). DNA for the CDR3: TGTGCCAGCAGCTCCCTGGCTTCGAGGGATTCCTACGAGCAGTACTTC. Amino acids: CASSSLASRDSYEQYF.

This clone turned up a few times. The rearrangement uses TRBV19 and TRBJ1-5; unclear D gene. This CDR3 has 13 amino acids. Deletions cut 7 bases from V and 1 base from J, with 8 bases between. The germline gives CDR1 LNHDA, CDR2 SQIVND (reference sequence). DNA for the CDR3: TGTGCCAGTACCCCGGGGAGCAATCAGCCCCAGCATTTT. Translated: CASTPGSNQPQHF.

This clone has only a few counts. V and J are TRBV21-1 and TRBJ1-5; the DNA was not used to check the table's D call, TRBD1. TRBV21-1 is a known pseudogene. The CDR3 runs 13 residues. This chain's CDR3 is CANFTTGNQPQHF. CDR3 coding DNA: TGTGCCAATTTCACGACAGGGAATCAGCCCCAGCATTTT.

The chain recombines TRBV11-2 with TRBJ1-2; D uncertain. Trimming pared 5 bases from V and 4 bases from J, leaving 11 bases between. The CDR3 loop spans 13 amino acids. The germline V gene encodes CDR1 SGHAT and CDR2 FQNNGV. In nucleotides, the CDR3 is TGTGCCAGCAGCCCCGGACTACTCTATGGCTACACCTTC. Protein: CASSPGLLYGYTF.

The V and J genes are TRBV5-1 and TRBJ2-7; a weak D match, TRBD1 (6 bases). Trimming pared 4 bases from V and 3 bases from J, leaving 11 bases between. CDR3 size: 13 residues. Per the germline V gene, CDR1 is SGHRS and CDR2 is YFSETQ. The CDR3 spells CASSPRQDYEQYF. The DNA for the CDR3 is TGCGCCAGCAGCCCTCGACAGGACTACGAGCAGTACTTC.

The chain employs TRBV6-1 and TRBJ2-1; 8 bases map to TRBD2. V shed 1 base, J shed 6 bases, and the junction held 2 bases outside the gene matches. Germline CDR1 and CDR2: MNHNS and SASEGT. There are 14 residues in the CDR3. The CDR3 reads CASSEVGRVNEQFF. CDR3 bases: TGTGCCAGCAGTGAAGTCGGGAGGGTCAATGAGCAGTTCTTC.